This T cell receptor beta chain is drawn from a study of memory CD4+ T cells and cytomegalovirus serostatus. Data came from immunoSEQ multiplex PCR; TCRdb stores just in-frame clones and leaves some out. The table shows 35,000 to 40,000 clones, with approximately 79% occurring only once. The sort gate was single viable CD3+CD4+CD8-CD45RO+ cells for memory CD4+ T cells. This CDR3 is built from 14 residues. Germline lookup yields CDR1 MNHEY and CDR2 SVGAGI. V lost 5 bases and J 0 bases, leaving 10 bases between the germline ends. This sequence was found in an adult in good health and CMV-seropositive. Source material: memory CD4+ T cells from blood. J is TRBJ1-1 and V is TRBV6-5; unclear D gene. DNA for the CDR3: TGTGCCAGCAGTGACTACCCTTTGAACACTGAAGCTTTCTTT. Its translation is CASSDYPLNTEAFF.